This T cell receptor (beta chain) originates from a study of shared clonotypes between healthy human individuals. The V gene's germline CDR1 is SQVTM and CDR2 ANQGSEA. V lost 4 bases and J lost 0, with 4 bases in between. This CDR3 has 12 residues. This was a deep-level run. Repertoires were generated with immunoSEQ multiplex PCR, while TCRdb's copy carries only in-frame clones and drops some. The table lists about 490,000 clones, 60% to 80% of them singletons. The sequencing sample was made of PBMCs. This chain joins TRBV29-1 and TRBJ1-5; D not certain. The TCR sequence derives from a woman aged 40 to 49 in good health. Some clones in this sample may be carry-over from other donors' samples. CDR3 bases: TGCAGCGTTGGAGCTAGCAATCAGCCCCAGCATTTT. Encoded protein: CSVGASNQPQHF.